These 27 T cell receptor beta chains were all obtained from the same sample, sequenced in a study of T cell changes during pregnancy in multiple sclerosis. Produced via immunoSEQ multiplex PCR; TCRdb's table is partial and in-frame only. The sample lists 33,000 or so clones, 90% to 95% seen once, with 3.5% to 5% in the top ten. The material sequenced was CD8+ T cells from peripheral blood mononuclear cells, taken in the second trimester of pregnancy. The receptors shown here come from a female donor in good health, enrolled as a control in a pregnancy study.

V gene TRBV25-1 combines with J gene TRBJ1-6; D not resolved. From germline, CDR1 is MGHDK and CDR2 SYGVNS. The CDR3 spans 13 residues. The germline V and J ends were trimmed by 10 bases and 4 bases, with 11 bases remaining between them. CDR3 bases: TGTGCCATCCTTTTCCGGTATAATTCACCCCTCCACTTT. Residues: CAILFRYNSPLHF.

This clone came up once. V gene TRBV27 combines with J gene TRBJ2-7; the match to TRBD1 covers 8 bases. The V and J ends lost 2 bases and 7 bases, in that order; junction bases with no gene match: 7. The V gene's germline CDR1 is MNHEY and CDR2 SMNVEV (reference sequence). The CDR3 runs 14 residues. In DNA, the CDR3 is TGTGCCAGCAGTTTAGGTTCAGGGGGCGCTGAGCAGTACTTC. Protein: CASSLGSGGAEQYF.

The chain uses TRBV4-2 and TRBJ1-1; TRBD1 might be the D (6 bases). Trimming removed 1 base at V and 3 bases at J, with 12 bases between. Germline V lookup: CDR1 LGHNA, CDR2 YNFKEQ. This CDR3 is 15 amino acids long. The CDR3 nucleotides read TGTGCCAGCAGCCAAGGTGGGGGCCCCCACACTGAAGCTTTCTTT. It translates to CASSQGGGPHTEAFF.

This clone appeared once. The chain couples TRBV25-1 to TRBJ2-1, with 8 bases that match TRBD1. Looked up from germline, CDR1 is MGHDK and CDR2 is SYGVNS. V was clipped by 0 bases and J by 8 bases; unmatched bases: 9. The CDR3 sequence is 16 residues long. The CDR3 nucleotides are TGTGCCAGCAGTGAATATGCCGTCAGGGGGCCAGATGAGCAGTTCTTC. This translates into CASSEYAVRGPDEQFF.

J is TRBJ2-1 and V is TRBV2; 10 nucleotides agree with TRBD2. The CDR3 is 15 amino acids. Germline CDR1 is SNHLY and CDR2 is FYNNEI. The junction had 3 bases not matched to a gene; V was cut back by 2 bases and J by 5 bases. The CDR3 here is CASSERAGGNNEQFF. The CDR3 DNA sequence: TGTGCCAGCAGTGAACGAGCGGGGGGGAACAATGAGCAGTTCTTC.

This chain connects TRBV11-2 to TRBJ1-2, with D tentatively TRBD1 (6 bases). The CDR3 totals 17 residues. Trimming removed 0 bases from V and 6 bases from J, with 20 bases in between. Germline V gene sequence: CDR1 SGHAT, CDR2 FQNNGV. The CDR3 loop reads CASSLELIGQLRDGYTF. Written as DNA, the CDR3 is TGTGCCAGCAGCTTAGAGTTAATCGGACAGCTCAGGGATGGCTACACCTTC.

The chain carries TRBV4-2 and TRBJ2-5, with 11 bases lining up with TRBD2. Germline trimming cut 0 bases from V and 2 bases from J; bases unmatched to any gene: 5. Germline CDR1 LGHNA, CDR2 YNFKEQ. The CDR3 spans 17 residues. The CDR3 spells CASSQDGASGGQETQYF. Written as DNA, the CDR3 is TGTGCCAGCAGCCAAGACGGGGCTAGCGGGGGGCAAGAGACCCAGTACTTC.

The chain employs TRBV6-4 and TRBJ2-6; tentative D call: TRBD1 (6 bases). In germline, CDR1 is MRHNA, CDR2 SNTAGT. The V end was cut by 2 bases, the J end by 0 bases, with 8 bases between. The CDR3 consists of 16 residues. The chain's CDR3 is CASSDGQSSGANVLTF. DNA for the CDR3: TGTGCCAGCAGTGACGGACAGAGCTCTGGGGCCAACGTCCTGACTTTC.

The genes are TRBV6-6 and TRBJ2-1; a weak D match, TRBD2 (5 bases). V shed 6 bases and J shed 5 bases, with 17 bases lying between them. Germline CDR1 and CDR2: MNHNY and SVGAGI (reference sequence). CDR3 length: 15 amino acids. The CDR3 coding sequence is TGTGCCAGCAGCCCAACTTCAGGACTTAACAATGAGCAGTTCTTC. As protein: CASSPTSGLNNEQFF.

The CDR3, as DNA: TGTGCCAGCAGCGCGAGCGGGGGTAACTCCTACGAGCAGTACTTC. This gives the protein CASSASGGNSYEQYF. The chain links TRBV9 to TRBJ2-7, with 8 bases aligning to TRBD2. The CDR3 sequence is 15 residues long. The V gene end was trimmed by 3 bases and the J gene end by 0 bases; junction bases not matched to a gene: 5. Germline V gives CDR1 SGDLS, CDR2 YYNGEE.

V and J are TRBV4-3 and TRBJ1-2, with TRBD1 matching 11 bases. V dropped 0 bases and J dropped 8; count of bases not matched to a gene: 5. The CDR3 runs 15 residues. Germline CDR1 and CDR2: LGHNA and YSLEER. Written as DNA, the CDR3 is TGCGCCAGCAGCCAAGACGGACAGGGGGCTGTCGGCTACACCTTC. Protein sequence: CASSQDGQGAVGYTF.

The rearrangement links TRBV7-3 to TRBJ1-2, with 7 positions matching TRBD1. This CDR3 is 13 amino acids long. J lost 6 bases, V lost 4 bases, and 5 bases had no gene match. The V gene's germline CDR1 is SGHTA and CDR2 FQGTGA. The chain's CDR3 is CASSSTGEDGYTF. CDR3 DNA: TGTGCCAGCAGCTCAACAGGGGAGGATGGCTACACCTTC.

The chain recombines TRBV27 with TRBJ2-2; D is ambiguous. V was clipped by 10 bases and J by 4 bases, with 13 bases between them. Germline CDR1 is MNHEY and CDR2 is SMNVEV (reference sequence). This CDR3 is built from 13 residues. CDR3 DNA sequence: TGTGCCACCGGTTACCACTCCACCGGGGAGCTGTTTTTT. Encoded protein: CATGYHSTGELFF.

This chain connects TRBV7-9 to TRBJ1-1; possibly TRBD1 for D (6 bases). The V end lost 5 bases, the J end lost 1 base, and 11 bases lay between the germline ends. The CDR3 runs 14 residues. Germline CDR1 is SEHNR and CDR2 is FQNEAQ (reference sequence). The DNA of the CDR3 is TGTGCCAGCAGCCATACAGGGCAGAACACTGAAGCTTTCTTT. Amino acids: CASSHTGQNTEAFF.

The V gene is TRBV4-3, the J gene TRBJ2-5; 16 nucleotides align to TRBD2. Germline CDR1 reads LGHNA; CDR2 reads YSLEER. V shed 2 bases and J 5 bases; nucleotides not matched to a gene: 8. This CDR3 contains 18 residues. CDR3 sequence: CASSQKGLAGGPGETQYF. The CDR3 DNA is TGCGCCAGCAGCCAAAAGGGACTAGCGGGGGGGCCGGGTGAGACCCAGTACTTC.

The chain has TRBV5-1 and TRBJ2-5, with 9 bases fitting TRBD1. Looked up from germline, CDR1 is SGHRS and CDR2 is YFSETQ. Trimming at V came to 4 bases and at J to 1 base, leaving 11 bases not matched to a gene. The length of the CDR3 is 17 residues. For the CDR3, the DNA is TGCGCCAGCAGCGGCCTAACAACGGGACAGGGCCAAGAGACCCAGTACTTC. This encodes CASSGLTTGQGQETQYF.

V gene TRBV7-2 combines with J gene TRBJ1-2, with 10 bases fitting TRBD1. V dropped 2 bases and J dropped 4; count of bases not matched to a gene: 4. The CDR3 loop spans 15 amino acids. Germline CDR1 SGHTA, CDR2 FQGNSA. The CDR3 DNA follows: TGTGCCAGCAGCTTAAGACAGGGGGCTGTCTATGGCTACACCTTC. This gives the protein CASSLRQGAVYGYTF. Complete variable domain (other parts from reference TRBV7-2 and TRBJ1-2): GAGVSQSPSNKVTEKGKDVELRCDPISGHTALYWYRQSLGQGLEFLIYFQGNSAPDKSGLPSDRFSAERTGGSVSTLTIQRTQQEDSAVYLCASSLRQGAVYGYTFGSGTRLTVV.

V is TRBV11-2 and J is TRBJ2-5; D gene uncertain. The CDR3 totals 14 residues. V shed 0 bases and J shed 4 bases, with 9 bases lying between them. CDR1 and CDR2 from the germline V gene are SGHAT and FQNNGV. In DNA, the CDR3 is TGTGCCAGCAGCTTAGAACGGGTAGGAGAGACCCAGTACTTC. This sequence encodes CASSLERVGETQYF.

The chain is built from TRBV27 and TRBJ2-2, with 7 bases identical to TRBD2. V dropped 8 bases and J dropped 5; count of bases not matched to a gene: 2. The CDR3 has 12 residues. The germline gives CDR1 MNHEY, CDR2 SMNVEV (reference sequence). DNA of the CDR3: TGTGCCAGCTGGGGGGGGACCGGGGAGCTGTTTTTT. As protein: CASWGGTGELFF.

The chain combines TRBV9 with TRBJ1-2, with D possibly matching TRBD1 (5 bases). The V end lost 5 bases, the J end lost 0 bases, and 17 bases lay between the germline ends. CDR3 length equals 16 residues. Germline loops: CDR1 SGDLS, CDR2 YYNGEE. The CDR3 loop reads CASSTGAAPSNYGYTF. DNA of the CDR3: TGTGCCAGCAGTACAGGAGCCGCTCCGTCTAACTATGGCTACACCTTC.

The chain has TRBV9 and TRBJ2-2, with TRBD1 identical over 8 bases. Germline V gene lookup returns CDR1 SGDLS and CDR2 YYNGEE. V lost 4 bases to trimming and J lost 2 bases; unmatched junction nucleotides: 16. The CDR3 has 19 amino acids. CDR3 sequence (DNA): TGTGCCAGCAGCTCCACCCTCCATGGGGGACAGGAAAACACCGGGGAGCTGTTTTTT. It translates to CASSSTLHGGQENTGELFF.

The CDR3 region is CASSSADSYEQYF. The CDR3 coding sequence is TGTGCCAGCAGCTCCGCGGACAGCTACGAGCAGTACTTC. The V and J genes are TRBV11-2 and TRBJ2-7; TRBD1 might be the D (6 bases). V gave up 4 bases and J gave up 3 bases, with 10 bases separating them. This CDR3 has 13 amino acids. The germline V gene encodes CDR1 SGHAT and CDR2 FQNNGV.

On this clone: The same CDR3 is also encoded by other DNA sequences in this sample. This chain joins TRBV4-3 and TRBJ1-2; D might be TRBD1 (5 bases). CDR3 length: 13 residues. The germline V gene encodes CDR1 LGHNA and CDR2 YSLEER. Trimming left V 3 bases short and J 4 bases short, with 9 bases between. CDR3 coding DNA: TGCGCCAGCAGCCAGGGGCCGAGCTATGGCTACACCTTC. Translated, it gives CASSQGPSYGYTF.

The V gene is TRBV9, the J gene TRBJ2-1; possibly TRBD2 for D (7 bases). Germline lookup yields CDR1 SGDLS and CDR2 YYNGEE. V was trimmed by 1 base and J by 5 bases, leaving 13 bases between them. The CDR3 has 15 amino acids. CDR3 in amino acids: CASSVWEGGNNEQFF. The CDR3 nucleotides are TGTGCCAGCAGCGTATGGGAGGGGGGGAACAATGAGCAGTTCTTC.

The chain links TRBV5-1 to TRBJ2-7; 7 bases agree with TRBD1. The germline CDR1 and CDR2 sequences are SGHRS and YFSETQ. V was pared by 4 bases and J by 2 bases, with 12 bases of the junction left unmatched. This CDR3 region has 16 residues. CDR3 loop: CASSPGEGQSPYEQYF. CDR3 nucleotide sequence: TGCGCCAGCAGCCCCGGAGAGGGACAGAGCCCCTACGAGCAGTACTTC.

The rearrangement links TRBV6-4 to TRBJ2-2; 10 bases line up with TRBD2. V shed 0 bases and J 4 bases; nucleotides not matched to a gene: 5. Germline V lookup: CDR1 MRHNA, CDR2 SNTAGT. The CDR3 is made up of 17 amino acids. As DNA, the CDR3 is TGTGCCAGCAGTGACTCGAGCGGGGGGGCTACCACCGGGGAGCTGTTTTTT. Translation: CASSDSSGGATTGELFF.

The rearrangement links TRBV4-2 to TRBJ2-3; TRBD2 is a possible D gene (7 bases). Germline CDR1 reads LGHNA; CDR2 reads YNFKEQ. This CDR3 is built from 16 residues. The V end lost 0 bases, the J end lost 3 bases, and 13 bases lay between the germline ends. In nucleotides, the CDR3 is TGTGCCAGCAGCCAAGAGAGGGGGGGAGGGACAGATACGCAGTATTTT. The encoded protein is CASSQERGGGTDTQYF.